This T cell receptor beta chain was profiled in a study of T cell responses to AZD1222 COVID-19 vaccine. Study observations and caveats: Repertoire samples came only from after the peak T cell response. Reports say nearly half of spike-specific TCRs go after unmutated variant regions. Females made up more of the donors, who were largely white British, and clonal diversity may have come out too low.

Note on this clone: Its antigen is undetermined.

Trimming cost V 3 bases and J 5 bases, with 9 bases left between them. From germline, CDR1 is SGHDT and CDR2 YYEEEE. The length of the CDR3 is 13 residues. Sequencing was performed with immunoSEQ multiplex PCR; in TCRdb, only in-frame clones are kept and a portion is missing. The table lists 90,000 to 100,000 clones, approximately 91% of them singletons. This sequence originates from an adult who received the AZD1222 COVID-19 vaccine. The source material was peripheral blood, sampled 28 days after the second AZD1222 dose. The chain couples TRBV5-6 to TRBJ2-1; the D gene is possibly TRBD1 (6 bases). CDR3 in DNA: TGTGCCAGCAGCTGGACAGTTAACAATGAGCAGTTCTTC. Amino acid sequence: CASSWTVNNEQFF.